This TCR beta chain originates from a study of technical replicates of blood from several donors. CDR1 is ENHRY and CDR2 is SYGVKD in the germline V gene. The germline V and J ends were trimmed by 2 bases and 4 bases, with 11 bases remaining between them. The CDR3 is made up of 14 amino acids. Generated by immunoSEQ multiplex PCR, the TCRdb table keeps only in-frame clones and is missing some. The sample yields over 65,000 clones, roughly 94% seen once. Sample: T cells isolated from PBMCs. The sequence was collected from a human donor in good health. The V gene is TRBV10-3, the J gene TRBJ2-5, with D perhaps TRBD2 (5 bases). This chain's CDR3 is CAISEGGERETQYF. CDR3 nucleotides: TGTGCCATCAGTGAGGGTGGGGAGCGAGAGACCCAGTACTTC.